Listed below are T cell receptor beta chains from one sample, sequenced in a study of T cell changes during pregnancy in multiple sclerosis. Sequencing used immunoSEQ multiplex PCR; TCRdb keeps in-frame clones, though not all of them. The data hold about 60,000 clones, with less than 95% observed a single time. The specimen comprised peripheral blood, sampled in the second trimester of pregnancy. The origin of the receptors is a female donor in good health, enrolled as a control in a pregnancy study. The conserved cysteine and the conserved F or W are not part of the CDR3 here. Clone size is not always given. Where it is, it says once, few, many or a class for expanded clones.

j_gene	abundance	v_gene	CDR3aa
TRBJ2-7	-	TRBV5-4	ASSLLNYEQY
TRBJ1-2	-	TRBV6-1	ASSPGGVGYGYT
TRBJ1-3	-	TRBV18	ASSLGQTGNTIY
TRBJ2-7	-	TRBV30	AWSAGGLYEQY
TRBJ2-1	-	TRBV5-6	ASGLGRGYNEQF
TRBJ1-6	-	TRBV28	ASSVTGARSPLH
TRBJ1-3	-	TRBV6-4	ASSEGPSGNTIY
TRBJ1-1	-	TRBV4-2	ASSQSPTPLNTEAF
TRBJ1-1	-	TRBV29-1	SVRFDRRNTEAF
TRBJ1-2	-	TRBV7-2	ASSLSQGRGYGYT
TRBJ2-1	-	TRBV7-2	ASSFLAGVVYNEQF
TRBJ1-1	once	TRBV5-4	ASSFRSVEAF
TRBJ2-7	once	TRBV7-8	ASSLSPDTPYEQY
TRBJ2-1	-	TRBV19	ASRGVGLADEQF
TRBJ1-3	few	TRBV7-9	ASTTTGNTIY
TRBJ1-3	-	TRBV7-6	ASSLASGGFSGNTIY
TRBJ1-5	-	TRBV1	TSSQDPGMGNQPQH
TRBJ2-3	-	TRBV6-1	ASTEGGRGTDTQY
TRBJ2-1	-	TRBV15	ATSRDRGRNEQF
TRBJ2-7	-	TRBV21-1	ASSTPGTSFNYEQY
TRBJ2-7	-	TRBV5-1	ASSLPDSYEQY
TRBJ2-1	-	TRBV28	ASRASGSQNEQF
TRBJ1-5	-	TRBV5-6	ASSVSDSYSNQPQH
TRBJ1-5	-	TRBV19	ASSTVTGVNQPQH
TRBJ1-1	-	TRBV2	ASTPGQALGTEAF
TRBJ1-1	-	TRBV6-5	ASSEGAGKAF
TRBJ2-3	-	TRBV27	ASSRDYPDTQY
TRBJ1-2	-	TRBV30	AWSLDPSGQRYGYT
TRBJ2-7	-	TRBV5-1	ASSLQLGLAEQY
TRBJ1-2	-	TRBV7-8	ASSSRDRGPSNYGYT
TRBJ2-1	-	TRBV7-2	ASSLGSSYNEQF
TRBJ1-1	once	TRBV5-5	ASSLDRGPGTEAF